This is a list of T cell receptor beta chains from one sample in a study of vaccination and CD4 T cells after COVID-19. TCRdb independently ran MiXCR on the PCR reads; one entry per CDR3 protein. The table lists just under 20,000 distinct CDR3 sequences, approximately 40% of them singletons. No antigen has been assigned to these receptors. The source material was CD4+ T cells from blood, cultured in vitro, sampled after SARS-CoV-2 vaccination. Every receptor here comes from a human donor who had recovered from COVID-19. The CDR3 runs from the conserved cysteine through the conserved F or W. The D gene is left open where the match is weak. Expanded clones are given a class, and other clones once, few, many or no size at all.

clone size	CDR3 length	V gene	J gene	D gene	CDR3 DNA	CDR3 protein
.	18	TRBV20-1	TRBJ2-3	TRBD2	TGCAGTGCTTTCCGAGGACTAGCGGGCGGGGGGAGGACAGATACGCAGTATTTT	CSAFRGLAGGGRTDTQYF
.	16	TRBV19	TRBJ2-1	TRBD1	TGTGCCAGTACTCCGGACAGGGCCCTATCCTACAATGAGCAGTTCTTC	CASTPDRALSYNEQFF
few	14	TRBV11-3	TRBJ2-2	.	TGTGCCAGCAGCGCCACTCTTAACACCGGGGAGCTGTTTTTT	CASSATLNTGELFF
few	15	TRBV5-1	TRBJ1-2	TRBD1	TGCGCCAGCAGCTTCTGGGACAGGGGCAACTATGGCTACACCTTC	CASSFWDRGNYGYTF
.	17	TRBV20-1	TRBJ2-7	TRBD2	TGCAGTGCTAGAGATGTATTAAGCGGGGAGACTACTTACGAGCAGTACTTC	CSARDVLSGETTYEQYF
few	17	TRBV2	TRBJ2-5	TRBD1	TGTGCCAGCAGCACTCGCTCCGGGACAGGGCGTGGGGAGACCCAGTACTTC	CASSTRSGTGRGETQYF
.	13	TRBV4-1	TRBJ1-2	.	TGCGCCAGCAGCCAACCATACAGGGCTCCAGACACCTTC	CASSQPYRAPDTF
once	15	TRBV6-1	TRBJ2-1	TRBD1	TGTGCCAGCAGTCGAGGACAGGGAGCCTACAATGAGCAGTTCTTC	CASSRGQGAYNEQFF
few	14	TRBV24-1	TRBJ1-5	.	TGTGCCACCAGTGATTTATCCGGGGACGAGCCCCAGCATTTT	CATSDLSGDEPQHF
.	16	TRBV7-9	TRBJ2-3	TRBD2	TGTGCCAGCAGCTTAATTGGCGGGGGGGCTGCAGATACGCAGTATTTT	CASSLIGGGAADTQYF
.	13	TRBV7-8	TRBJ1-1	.	TGTGCCAGCAGCTTAGCGGGACCTACAGAAGCTTTCTTT	CASSLAGPTEAFF
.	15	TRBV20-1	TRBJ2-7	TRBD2	TGCAGTGCCAAAGGACTAGCGGGAGTCACCTACGAGCAGTACTTC	CSAKGLAGVTYEQYF
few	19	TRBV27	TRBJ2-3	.	TGTGCCAGCAGTTTATCGGACGCTGGGAAGGAGAGAGCGAGAGATACGCAGTATTTT	CASSLSDAGKERARDTQYF
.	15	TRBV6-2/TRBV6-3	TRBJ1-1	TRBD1	TGTGCCAGCAGTTACCAACAGGGGAGGACCACTGAAGCTTTCTTT	CASSYQQGRTTEAFF
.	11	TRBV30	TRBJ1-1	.	TGTGCCTGGAGTGTAGACACTGAAGCTTTCTTT	CAWSVDTEAFF
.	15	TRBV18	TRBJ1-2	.	TGTGCCAGCTCACCGTCGGACGGAGCTAACTATGGCTACACCTTC	CASSPSDGANYGYTF
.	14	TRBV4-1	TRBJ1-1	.	TGCGCCAGCAGCGGCCCGACTAGGGGGACTGAAGCTTTCTTT	CASSGPTRGTEAFF
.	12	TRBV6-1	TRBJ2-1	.	TGTGCCAGCAGAAATGGGGGTGGTGAGCAGTTCTTC	CASRNGGGEQFF
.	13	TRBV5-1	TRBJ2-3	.	TGCGCCAGCAGGAAACAGAGCACAGATACGCAGTATTTT	CASRKQSTDTQYF
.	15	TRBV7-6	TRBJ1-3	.	TGTGCCAGCAGCTTAAATACGAATCCTGGAAACACCATATATTTT	CASSLNTNPGNTIYF
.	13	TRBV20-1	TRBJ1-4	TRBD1	TGCAGTGGCAGGGGACAGTTTGTGGATAAACTGTTTTTT	CSGRGQFVDKLFF
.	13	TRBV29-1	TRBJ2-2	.	TGCAGCGTTGAAGAATATCTATCCGGGGAGCTGTTTTTT	CSVEEYLSGELFF
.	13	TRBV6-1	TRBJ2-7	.	TGTGCCAGCAGTCGGGGACCGAGCTACGAGCAGTACTTC	CASSRGPSYEQYF
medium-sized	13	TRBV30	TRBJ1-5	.	TGTGCCTGGAGTGTACAGGGCAATCAGCCCCAGCATTTT	CAWSVQGNQPQHF
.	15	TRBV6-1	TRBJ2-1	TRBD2	TGTGCCAGCAGTCGGGCGGGGGGGAGTCAGGATGAGCAGTTCTTC	CASSRAGGSQDEQFF
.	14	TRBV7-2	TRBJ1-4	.	TGTGCCAGCAGCCCGGGACCCACGAATGAAAAACTGTTTTTT	CASSPGPTNEKLFF
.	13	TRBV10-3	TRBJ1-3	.	TGTGCCATGGGGGACCTCACTGGAAACACCATATATTTT	CAMGDLTGNTIYF